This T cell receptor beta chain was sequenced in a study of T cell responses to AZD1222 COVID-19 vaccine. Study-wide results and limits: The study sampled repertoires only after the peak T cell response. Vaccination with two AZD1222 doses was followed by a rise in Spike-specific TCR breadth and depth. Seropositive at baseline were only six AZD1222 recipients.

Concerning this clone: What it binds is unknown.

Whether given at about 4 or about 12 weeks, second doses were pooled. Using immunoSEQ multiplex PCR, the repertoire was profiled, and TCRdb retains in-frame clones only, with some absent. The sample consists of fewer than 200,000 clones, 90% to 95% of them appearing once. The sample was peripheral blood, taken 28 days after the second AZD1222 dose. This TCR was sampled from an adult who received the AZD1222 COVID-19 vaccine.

The CDR3 reads CASREGTDTQYF. The DNA for the CDR3 is TGTGCCAGCCGAGAGGGTACAGATACGCAGTATTTT. The chain recombines TRBV27 with TRBJ2-3, with a weak D call TRBD2 (5 bases). The ends were cut back, 8 bases at V and 3 bases at J, with 9 bases in the middle. The CDR3 contains 12 residues. Per germline, CDR1 MNHEY and CDR2 SMNVEV (reference sequence).